This TCR beta chain stems from a study of cytomegalovirus exposure and HLA in healthy donors. 13 Jbeta primers and 60 Vbeta primers were used for the PCR. Using immunoSEQ multiplex PCR, the repertoire was profiled, and TCRdb retains in-frame clones only, with some absent. The data contain about 120,000 clones, approximately 80% of them seen just once; the ten biggest clones take up about 3.9%. Trimming took 3 bases from V and 11 from J, leaving 13 bases between them. Germline V CDR1 and CDR2: MDHEN, SYDVKM. There are 12 residues in the CDR3. The genes are TRBV28 and TRBJ2-5; D perhaps matches TRBD2 (5 bases). The TCR was taken from a woman aged 25 to 39 in good health and CMV-seronegative. The source material was PBMCs. The DNA of the CDR3 is TGTGCCAGCAGTTTTACCCCTGGGGAGCAGTACTTC. Its translation: CASSFTPGEQYF.